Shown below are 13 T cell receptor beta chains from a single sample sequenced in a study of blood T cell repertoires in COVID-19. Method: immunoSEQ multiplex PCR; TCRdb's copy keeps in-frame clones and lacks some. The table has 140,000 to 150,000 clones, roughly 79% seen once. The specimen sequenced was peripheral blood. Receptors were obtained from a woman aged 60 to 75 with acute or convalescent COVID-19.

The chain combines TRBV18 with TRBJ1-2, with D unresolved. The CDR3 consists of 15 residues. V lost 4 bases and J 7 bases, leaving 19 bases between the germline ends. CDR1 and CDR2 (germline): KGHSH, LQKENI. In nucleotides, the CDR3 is TGTGCCAGCTCACTAGGGCGGGCAGGCCCCTCTGGCTACACCTTC. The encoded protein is CASSLGRAGPSGYTF. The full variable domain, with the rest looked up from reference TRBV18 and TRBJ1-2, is NAGVMQNPRHLVRRRGQEARLRCSPMKGHSHVYWYRQLPEEGLKFMVYLQKENIIDESGMPKERFSAEFPKEGPSILRIQQVVRGDSAAYFCASSLGRAGPSGYTFGSGTRLTVV.

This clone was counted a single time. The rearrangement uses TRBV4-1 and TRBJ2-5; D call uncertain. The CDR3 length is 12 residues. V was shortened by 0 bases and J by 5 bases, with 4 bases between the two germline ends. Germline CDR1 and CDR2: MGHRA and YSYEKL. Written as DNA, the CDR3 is TGCGCCAGCAGCCAAGATCTCGAGACCCAGTACTTC. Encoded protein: CASSQDLETQYF.

For the CDR3, the DNA is TGTGCCAGTAGCAAGACTAGCGGGGCTAACAATGAGCAGTTCTTC. Its protein product is CASSKTSGANNEQFF. The chain links TRBV19 to TRBJ2-1; 11 bases fit TRBD2. There are 15 residues in the CDR3. Germline V gives CDR1 LNHDA, CDR2 SQIVND (reference sequence). V shed 6 bases and J 5 bases; nucleotides not matched to a gene: 6.

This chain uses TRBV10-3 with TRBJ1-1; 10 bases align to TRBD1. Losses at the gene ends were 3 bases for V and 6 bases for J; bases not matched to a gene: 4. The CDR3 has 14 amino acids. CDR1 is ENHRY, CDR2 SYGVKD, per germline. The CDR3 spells CAISDRQGASEAFF. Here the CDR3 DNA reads TGTGCCATCAGTGACCGACAGGGGGCGTCTGAAGCTTTCTTT.

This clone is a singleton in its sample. CDR3 residues: CASSTGTGRFLDRGYTF. CDR3 sequence (DNA): TGTGCCAGCAGCACTGGGACAGGCAGGTTTTTGGATCGTGGCTACACCTTC. The V call is TRBV3-1 (or the pseudogene TRBV3-2), the J call TRBJ1-2, with 8 bases identical to TRBD1. V trimming: 5 bases; J trimming: 7 bases; junction bases outside the gene matches: 18. CDR1 is LGHDT, CDR2 YNNKEL, per germline (reference sequence). CDR3 length equals 17 residues.

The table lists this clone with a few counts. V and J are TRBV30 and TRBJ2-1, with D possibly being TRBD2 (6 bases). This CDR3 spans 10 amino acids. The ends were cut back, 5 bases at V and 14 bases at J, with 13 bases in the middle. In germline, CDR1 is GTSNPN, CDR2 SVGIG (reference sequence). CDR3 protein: CAWGEVGEFF. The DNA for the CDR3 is TGTGCCTGGGGGGAGGTCGGAGAGTTCTTC.

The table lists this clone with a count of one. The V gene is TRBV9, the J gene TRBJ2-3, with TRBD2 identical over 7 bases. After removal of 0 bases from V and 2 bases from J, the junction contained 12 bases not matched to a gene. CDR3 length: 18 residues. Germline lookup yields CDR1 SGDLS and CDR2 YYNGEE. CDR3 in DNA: TGTGCCAGCAGCGTAGGGAGGGGCGGGAGCAGACTCACAGATACGCAGTATTTT. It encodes CASSVGRGGSRLTDTQYF.

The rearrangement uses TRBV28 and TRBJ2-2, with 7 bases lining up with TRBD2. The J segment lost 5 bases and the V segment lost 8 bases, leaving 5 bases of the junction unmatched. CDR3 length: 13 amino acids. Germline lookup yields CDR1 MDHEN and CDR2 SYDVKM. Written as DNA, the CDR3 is TGTGCCAGCCGGGGGGAGGGGACCGGGGAGCTGTTTTTT. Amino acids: CASRGEGTGELFF.

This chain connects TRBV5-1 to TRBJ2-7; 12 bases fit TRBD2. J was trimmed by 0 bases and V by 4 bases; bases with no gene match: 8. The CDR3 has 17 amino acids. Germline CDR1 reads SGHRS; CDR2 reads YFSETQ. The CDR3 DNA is TGCGCCAGCAGCAATGGACTAGCGGGGACCCGCTCCTACGAGCAGTACTTC. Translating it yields CASSNGLAGTRSYEQYF.

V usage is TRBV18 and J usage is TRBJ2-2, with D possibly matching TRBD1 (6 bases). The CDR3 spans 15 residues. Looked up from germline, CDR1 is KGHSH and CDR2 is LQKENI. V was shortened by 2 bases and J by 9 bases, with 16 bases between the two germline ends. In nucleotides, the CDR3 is TGTGCCAGCTCACCATCGTGGCAGGGGTCGCGGGAGCTGTTTTTT. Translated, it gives CASSPSWQGSRELFF.

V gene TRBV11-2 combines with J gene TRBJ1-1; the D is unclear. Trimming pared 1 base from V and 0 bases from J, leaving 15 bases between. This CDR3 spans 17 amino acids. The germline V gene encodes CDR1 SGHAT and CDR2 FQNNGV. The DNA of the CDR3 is TGTGCCAGCAGCTTAGTCTCGATGGGCCTCCTGAACACTGAAGCTTTCTTT. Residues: CASSLVSMGLLNTEAFF.

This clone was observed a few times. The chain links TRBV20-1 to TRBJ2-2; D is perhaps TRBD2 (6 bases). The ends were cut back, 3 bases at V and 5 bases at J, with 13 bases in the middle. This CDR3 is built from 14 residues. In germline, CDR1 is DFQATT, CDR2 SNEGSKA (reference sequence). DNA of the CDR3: TGCAGTGCTAGTGGAGGGAGTGGAACCGGGGAGCTGTTTTTT. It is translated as CSASGGSGTGELFF.

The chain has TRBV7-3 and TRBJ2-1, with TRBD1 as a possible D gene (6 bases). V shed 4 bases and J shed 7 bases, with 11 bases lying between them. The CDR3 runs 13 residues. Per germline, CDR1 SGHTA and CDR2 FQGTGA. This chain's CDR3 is CASSSRGGNEQFF. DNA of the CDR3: TGTGCCAGCAGCTCCAGGGGTGGTAATGAGCAGTTCTTC.